Listed here are 5 T cell receptor beta chains from one sample, sequenced in a study of blood T cell repertoires in COVID-19. TCRdb's copy holds only in-frame clones and misses some; the assay was immunoSEQ multiplex PCR. The sample includes approximately 100,000 clones, about 85% of them seen just once. The specimen was peripheral blood. Every receptor here comes from a human donor in a cohort sampled during active COVID-19.

About this clone: A junction end diverges from the germline sequence, so it may reflect a read error. The genes are TRBV19 and TRBJ1-2, with D hard to call. The germline gives CDR1 LNHDA, CDR2 SQIVND (reference sequence). The CDR3 consists of 15 residues. The CDR3 sequence: CASSPFTEGRGGCTF. The CDR3 DNA follows: TGTGCCAGTAGTCCCTTTACAGAAGGACGCGGAGGCTGCACCTTC.

This clone was picked up one time. This chain joins TRBV5-4 and TRBJ2-7, with D unclear. The germline V and J ends were trimmed by 2 bases and 2 bases, with 11 bases remaining between them. The germline V gene has CDR1 SGHNT and CDR2 YYREEE (reference sequence). CDR3 length: 14 amino acids. The CDR3 sequence is CASSFGAIPYEQYF. CDR3 bases: TGTGCCAGCAGCTTCGGTGCCATCCCCTACGAGCAGTACTTC.

In this sample, this clone turned up a few times. V is TRBV24-1 and J is TRBJ2-1; TRBD2 agrees at 8 bases. V lost 1 base and J lost 9; bases outside the gene matches: 4. CDR1 is KGHDR, CDR2 SFDVKD, per germline. This CDR3 has 14 residues. In nucleotides, the CDR3 is TGTGCCACCAGTGATTTATTTCGGGGGGGTGAGCAGTTCTTC. It is translated as CATSDLFRGGEQFF.

This chain joins TRBV18 and TRBJ1-1; no definite D call. Germline V gene sequence: CDR1 KGHSH, CDR2 LQKENI. This CDR3 spans 12 amino acids. V was pared by 6 bases and J by 4 bases, with 9 bases between. CDR3 in amino acids: CASSRRGTEAFF. DNA of the CDR3: TGTGCCAGCTCTCGACGGGGCACTGAAGCTTTCTTT.

The chain carries TRBV5-6 and TRBJ2-7; 7 positions match TRBD1. The trim removed 4 bases at V and 0 bases at J, leaving 7 bases unmatched. Germline V gene lookup returns CDR1 SGHDT and CDR2 YYEEEE. The CDR3 is 15 amino acids. CDR3 amino acids: CASSPTGALSYEQYF. In DNA form, the CDR3 reads TGTGCCAGCAGCCCTACAGGGGCGCTCTCCTACGAGCAGTACTTC.